The rows below give T cell receptor beta chains drawn from one sample of a study of Graves' ophthalmopathy and Graves' hyperthyroidism. TCRdb re-called the multiplex PCR reads with MiXCR, one entry per CDR3 protein. The sample consists of about 400,000 distinct CDR3 sequences, under 25% of them appearing once. What was sequenced was peripheral blood. Source of these receptors: a woman aged 18-29 years with stable Graves' hyperthyroidism. Each CDR3 is given with its conserved first and last residue.

TRBJ2-5,TRBV12-3/TRBV12-4,CASSLAGWAQETQYF
TRBJ2-7,TRBV12-3/TRBV12-4,CASSSWTGSEQYF
TRBJ2-2,TRBV7-8,CASSLTGWYGELFF
TRBJ2-7,TRBV5-1,CASSRTGDKQYF
TRBJ1-1,TRBV5-5,CASSPARRTMNTEAFF
TRBJ2-7,TRBV2,CASSVRGSGEQYF
TRBJ2-2,TRBV6-2/TRBV6-3,CASSYFGGRVVGELFF
TRBJ1-1,TRBV11-2,CASSLGRGAGTEAFF
TRBJ1-2,TRBV6-1,CASRNTGGRGYTF
TRBJ2-7,TRBV27,CASLSGDEQYF
TRBJ1-5,TRBV6-1,CASSEEGPHYPRQPQHF
TRBJ2-5,TRBV27,CASRTLLGGTQYF
TRBJ2-7,TRBV6-1,CASRNSLGQGTYEQYF
TRBJ2-2,TRBV20-1,CSAAAGVEGGELFF
TRBJ2-7,TRBV6-1,CASSGLARASYEQYF
TRBJ2-5,TRBV6-1,CASSPPGDRVGKTQYF
TRBJ1-3,TRBV7-6,CASSLNGNTIYF
TRBJ2-4,TRBV27,CASSSIATQNIQYF
TRBJ1-2,TRBV2,CASSRDRGPSDHYGYTF
TRBJ2-7,TRBV7-9,CATRGGGQVFEQYF
TRBJ1-3,TRBV28,CASSRRQLRNTIYF
TRBJ1-1,TRBV7-9,CASIATDTNTEAFF
TRBJ2-7,TRBV12-3/TRBV12-4,CASSYNRYEQYF
TRBJ1-5,TRBV19,CASSIAGQPQHF
TRBJ1-5,TRBV7-8,CASSLSYRERQPQHF
TRBJ1-2,TRBV10-3,CAMTANNYGYTF
TRBJ2-7,TRBV6-2/TRBV6-3,CASSRFTASLRNEQYF
TRBJ1-1,TRBV2,CASRSQGPVDSEAFF
TRBJ2-5,TRBV12-3/TRBV12-4,CASRRAETQYF
TRBJ2-7,TRBV10-3,CAISDMYRGQYF
TRBJ2-4,TRBV15,CATSKRAKNIKYF
TRBJ1-5,TRBV20-1,CSARDPRGGASNQPQHF
TRBJ2-2,TRBV7-8,CASSLGWVSRTGELFF
TRBJ1-5,TRBV19,CASSRGQTQPQHF
TRBJ2-5,TRBV20-1,CSAVTGGPKTQYF
TRBJ1-3,TRBV15,CATSRDRRVGNTIYF
TRBJ1-1,TRBV29-1,CSTGQANTEAFF
TRBJ2-7,TRBV6-1,CAGRDSITYEQYF
TRBJ2-2,TRBV6-1,CASRLITGELFF
TRBJ2-6,TRBV25-1,CASSVRQATVFLGRSGANVLTF
TRBJ1-5,TRBV12-3/TRBV12-4,CASRGTDSSNQPQHF
TRBJ2-7,TRBV12-3/TRBV12-4,CASSLSGRTYEQYF
TRBJ1-2,TRBV12-3/TRBV12-4,CASSLGPRDYTF
TRBJ2-2,TRBV7-3,CASSLSFGELFF
TRBJ1-1,TRBV6-5,CASSYDRAMNTEAFF
TRBJ1-1,TRBV5-1,CASSWGTTRLNTEAFF
TRBJ2-7,TRBV12-3/TRBV12-4,CASGAGKASYEQYF
TRBJ2-5,TRBV20-1,CSASSRGDPYQETQYF
TRBJ2-5,TRBV24-1,CATSEGRMETQYF
TRBJ1-1,TRBV24-1,CATSDRRRGLNTEAFF